This record looks at one T cell receptor (beta chain) sequence and its context. This record comes from a study of OX40 agonist ivuxolimab in advanced cancers. Looking at the study overall: Among those enrolled, mean age was approximately 62 years (range about 23 to 85) and 75% to 85% were male.

Data came from immunoSEQ multiplex PCR; TCRdb stores just in-frame clones and leaves some out. Among 70,000 to 85,000 clones, roughly nine tenths were seen once, and the ten largest hold 0.55% to 0.7%. The CDR3 contains 15 residues. Germline CDR1 reads ENHRY; CDR2 reads SYGVKD. V was trimmed by 4 bases and J by 4 bases, leaving 14 bases between them. Baseline was the first blood sampling point, followed by cycle 4 day 1 and cycle 7 day 1. This chain links TRBV10-3 with TRBJ1-5; D might be TRBD1 (6 bases). The sequencing here drew on CD4+ or CD8+ T cells sorted from blood, taken in a trial of the OX40 agonist ivuxolimab. The TCR originated in an adult with an advanced solid tumor such as melanoma, head and neck, liver or kidney cancer. This CDR3 is CAISGTAGGNQPQHF. CDR3 sequence (DNA): TGTGCCATCAGTGGGACAGCGGGCGGGAATCAGCCCCAGCATTTT.